The clone carrying this TCR beta chain has a single count. TCRdb's copy holds only in-frame clones and misses some; the assay was immunoSEQ multiplex PCR. This table holds some 90,000 clones, just over 90% found once. J was trimmed by 7 bases and V by 2 bases; bases with no gene match: 6. Germline V gives CDR1 WNHNN, CDR2 SYGVQD (reference sequence). The CDR3 sequence is 15 residues long. This sample is drawn from a study of T cells in tuberculosis. Sorting used thawed, overnight-rested PBMC stained with anti-CD3, a viability dye and GMM-loaded CD1B tetramer. CD1B tetramers were loaded with Rhodococcus equi-derived C32 glucose monomycolate.

V and J are TRBV10-1 and TRBJ2-1, with 9 nucleotides matching TRBD2. Sequenced material: CD1b-GMM tetramer-negative cells sorted from PBMCs. This receptor was obtained from an adult woman with latent tuberculosis. CDR3 amino acids: CASSENLAGRNEQFF. Here the CDR3 DNA reads TGCGCCAGCAGTGAGAACCTAGCGGGGCGGAATGAGCAGTTCTTC.